The 15 T cell receptor beta chains below come from one sample, sequenced in a study of post-analysis software for immune sequencing data. Study outcomes and limitations: About five TRBV segments (TRBV5-6, TRBV5-1 and TRBV20-1 among them) occurred more frequently in patients than in controls.

cDNA libraries for TCR beta contained unique molecular identifiers. TCRdb used MiXCR to reprocess the PCR reads, holding one entry per CDR3 protein. The sample consists of about 680,000 distinct CDR3 sequences, roughly three fifths of them appearing once. These receptors are not linked to any known antigen. Specimen: blood. These TCRs come from a girl under 10 years old with multiple sclerosis.

This clonotype was found a few times. CDR3 sequence reads: CASRGAVNEQYF. In DNA form, the CDR3 reads TGTGCCAGTCGCGGGGCAGTTAACGAGCAGTACTTC. The chain recombines TRBV6-1 with TRBJ2-7, with D maybe TRBD2 (6 bases). The V gene lost 9 bases and the J gene lost 5 bases, with 14 bases spanning the gap. The CDR3 runs 12 residues. Germline-derived CDR1 and CDR2 are MNHNS and SASEGT.

The CDR3 nucleotides read TGCAGTGCTAGAGACTCTTCGGCGGAGACCCAGTACTTC. Translated, it gives CSARDSSAETQYF. The chain couples TRBV20-1 to TRBJ2-5, with D unresolved. CDR3 length: 13 amino acids. The V gene lost 0 bases and the J gene lost 5 bases, with 10 bases spanning the gap. CDR1 DFQATT and CDR2 SNEGSKA come from the germline V gene (reference sequence).

The chain has TRBV5-1 and TRBJ2-5; D ambiguous. The CDR3 totals 16 residues. In germline, CDR1 is SGHRS, CDR2 YFSETQ. Trimming left V 4 bases short and J 0 bases short, with 16 bases between. The CDR3 coding sequence is TGCGCCAGCAGCAGACGTGGAATGGGTTACCAAGAGACCCAGTACTTC. Its protein is CASSRRGMGYQETQYF.

The V gene is TRBV7-2, the J gene TRBJ2-5, with D unclear. Matching the DNA end better, TRBJ2-7 makes the J call doubtful. The CDR3 totals 11 residues. Germline CDR1 SGHTA, CDR2 FQGNSA. The CDR3: CASSFKSEQYF. The DNA of the CDR3 is TGTGCCAGCAGCTTTAAAAGCGAGCAGTACTTC.

The chain carries TRBV7-9 and TRBJ2-3; the match to TRBD2 covers 11 bases. This CDR3 is 17 amino acids long. The germline V gene has CDR1 SEHNR and CDR2 FQNEAQ (reference sequence). The V segment lost 4 bases and the J segment 0 bases; nucleotides outside the gene matches: 6. In DNA, the CDR3 is TGTGCCAGCAGCTCCTCCGGGACTAGCGGAAGCACAGATACGCAGTATTTT. It translates to CASSSSGTSGSTDTQYF.

The gene calls are TRBV7-2 and TRBJ2-6, with D possibly being TRBD2 (6 bases). Germline loops: CDR1 SGHTA, CDR2 FQGNSA. Between the trimmed V and J ends, which lost 5 bases and 0 bases, there was a span of 14 bases. CDR3 length equals 17 residues. Here the CDR3 DNA reads TGTGCCAGCAGCCTTATCGGGGAGGCCTCTGGGGCCAACGTCCTGACTTTC. This translates into CASSLIGEASGANVLTF.

This clonotype was counted once. The chain couples TRBV29-1 to TRBJ1-2, with TRBD1 matching over 9 bases. Per germline, CDR1 SQVTM and CDR2 ANQGSEA. V shed 2 bases and J 8 bases; nucleotides not matched to a gene: 12. This CDR3 has 15 amino acids. CDR3 residues: CSVERARGTGRGYTF. CDR3 nucleotide sequence: TGCAGCGTTGAACGAGCAAGAGGGACAGGGAGGGGCTACACCTTC.

The genes are TRBV20-1 and TRBJ2-7; 16 bases are a match to TRBD2. The CDR3 has 14 amino acids. The V segment lost 6 bases and the J segment 6 bases; nucleotides outside the gene matches: 5. CDR1 and CDR2 from the germline V gene are DFQATT and SNEGSKA (reference sequence). CDR3 loop: CSAIGTSGGGEQYF. The CDR3 region has the DNA TGCAGTGCAATCGGGACTAGCGGGGGGGGCGAGCAGTACTTC.

J is TRBJ2-2 and V is TRBV10-3, with 7 bases fitting TRBD1. Trimming cost V 6 bases and J 3 bases; bases outside gene matches: 10. The CDR3 sequence is 16 residues long. CDR1 is ENHRY and CDR2 is SYGVKD in the germline V gene. The CDR3 DNA reads TGTGCCATCAGGGAAACCGACAGGGCGGACACCGGGGAGCTGTTTTTT. This encodes CAIRETDRADTGELFF.

This clonotype was detected once. CDR3 DNA sequence: TGTGCCAGCAGCCAAGACGCGGGGTTGGAGACCCAGTACTTC. It yields the protein CASSQDAGLETQYF. This chain links TRBV4-2 with TRBJ2-5; D possibly corresponds to TRBD2 (6 bases). Trimming removed 0 bases at V and 5 bases at J, with 10 bases between. The CDR3 covers 14 residues. Germline V lookup: CDR1 LGHNA, CDR2 YNFKEQ.

Details on this clonotype: An end of the junction does not agree with germline; a read error may underlie this. V gene TRBV2 combines with J gene TRBJ2-3, with 7 bases that match TRBD1. The CDR3 spans 15 residues. The germline CDR1 and CDR2 sequences are SNHLY and FYNNEI. CDR3 loop: CASREGQARTDTQYF. The CDR3 DNA reads TGTGCCAGCAGAGAAGGACAGGCGCGCACAGATACGCAGTATTTT.

V and J are TRBV7-2 and TRBJ2-1; 7 bases are a match to TRBD2. V trimming: 6 bases; J trimming: 4 bases; junction bases outside the gene matches: 12. Germline V gives CDR1 SGHTA, CDR2 FQGNSA. The CDR3 is 16 residues long. The CDR3 reads CASRDWTRRLYNEQFF. The CDR3 bases are TGTGCCAGCAGAGATTGGACTAGGAGACTTTACAATGAGCAGTTCTTC. Full variable domain (missing parts from reference TRBV7-2 and TRBJ2-1): GAGVSQSPSNKVTEKGKDVELRCDPISGHTALYWYRQSLGQGLEFLIYFQGNSAPDKSGLPSDRFSAERTGGSVSTLTIQRTQQEDSAVYLCASRDWTRRLYNEQFFGPGTRLTVL.

This chain joins TRBV12-3 or TRBV12-4 and TRBJ2-7; D possibly corresponds to TRBD2 (5 bases). The CDR3 is made up of 14 amino acids. Trimming took 3 bases from V and 1 from J, leaving 10 bases between them. This CDR3 is CASSFASSSYEQYF. The CDR3 region has the DNA TGTGCCAGCAGTTTCGCTAGCAGTTCCTACGAGCAGTACTTC.

This clonotype was picked up a small number of times. V gene TRBV10-3 combines with J gene TRBJ2-1; possible D gene TRBD2, 5 bases. This CDR3 has 15 amino acids. Germline CDR1 reads ENHRY; CDR2 reads SYGVKD. Trimming left V 0 bases short and J 5 bases short, with 11 bases between. The CDR3 here is CAISESGVGNNEQFF. The DNA for the CDR3 is TGTGCCATCAGTGAGTCGGGTGTCGGGAACAATGAGCAGTTCTTC.

The chain recombines TRBV2 with TRBJ2-5; D may be TRBD1 or TRBD2 (5 bases each). The DNA end favors TRBJ2-7, so the J call may be wrong. Germline lookup yields CDR1 SNHLY and CDR2 FYNNEI. The CDR3 loop spans 14 amino acids. CDR3 nucleotide sequence: TGTGCCAGCAGGGGTCGGGACCTCCTCCACGAGCAGTACTTC. As protein: CASRGRDLLHEQYF.